The T cell receptor (beta chain) under discussion was sequenced for a study of shared clonotypes between healthy human individuals. Findings and limits, study-wide: Read depth was anticipated to influence clonotype sharing among donors.

Trimming stripped 6 bases from V and 9 bases from J, with 18 bases between. Looked up from germline, CDR1 is SEHNR and CDR2 is FQNEAQ (reference sequence). The CDR3 has 13 residues. Assay runs were performed at deep level. Genomic DNA of every subset was divided equally among multiple immunoSEQ plates. Produced via immunoSEQ multiplex PCR; TCRdb's table is partial and in-frame only. Seen here are about 520,000 clones, approximately 82% observed once, and the top ten hold around 12%. As for this clone: Antigen unknown.

The rearrangement joins TRBV7-9 to TRBJ2-7; TRBD1 or TRBD2 may be the D gene (5 bases each). Sequencing was performed on PBMCs. The receptor comes from a woman aged 40 to 50 in good health. Some clones in this sample may be carry-over from other donors' samples. The CDR3 loop is CASSPRGQVRQYF. The CDR3 region has the DNA TGTGCCAGCAGTCCCCGGGGCCAGGTCCGGCAGTACTTC.